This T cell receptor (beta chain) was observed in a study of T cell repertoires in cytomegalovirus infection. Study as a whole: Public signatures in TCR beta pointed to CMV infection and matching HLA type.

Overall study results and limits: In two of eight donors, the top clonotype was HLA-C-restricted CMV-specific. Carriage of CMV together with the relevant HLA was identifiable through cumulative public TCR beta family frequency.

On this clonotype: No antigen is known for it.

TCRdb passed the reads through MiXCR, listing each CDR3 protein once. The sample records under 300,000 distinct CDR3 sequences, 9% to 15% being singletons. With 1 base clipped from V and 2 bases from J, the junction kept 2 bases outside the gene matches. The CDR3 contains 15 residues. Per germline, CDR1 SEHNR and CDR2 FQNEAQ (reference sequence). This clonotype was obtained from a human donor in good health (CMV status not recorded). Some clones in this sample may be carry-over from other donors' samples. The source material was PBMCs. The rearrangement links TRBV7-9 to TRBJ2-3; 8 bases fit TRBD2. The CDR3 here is CASSLDGRDTDTQYF. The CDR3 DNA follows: TGTGCCAGCAGCTTAGACGGGAGGGACACAGATACGCAGTATTTT.